The 3 T cell receptor beta chains reported below all come from one sample, sequenced in a study of blood T cell repertoires in COVID-19 (TCRdb year 2020). Library method: the immunoSEQ multiplex PCR assay. As stored in TCRdb, this immuneACCESS dataset retains in-frame rearrangements with V and J assigned. A fraction of the clones does not appear; measured against another copy, unresolved V genes explain less than half of the discrepancy, and the remainder lacks a known reason. The sample table shows just under 300,000 clones, and around 84% are seen once. 1% to 1.5% of the sample comes from the top ten. Material: peripheral blood. The receptors originated from a man aged 65 to 79 with acute or convalescent COVID-19.

This clone appeared once. The J gene is TRBJ2-1, the V gene TRBV2; 12 bases agree with TRBD2. J gave up 5 bases and V 6 bases, and 5 bases lay outside the gene matches. Germline values: CDR1 SNHLY, CDR2 FYNNEI. The length of the CDR3 is 15 residues. The CDR3 DNA sequence: TGTGCCAGCAGAGTAAGGACTAGCGGGGACAATGAGCAGTTCTTC. Translated: CASRVRTSGDNEQFF.

The chain carries TRBV6-2 or TRBV6-3 and TRBJ2-3; D perhaps matches TRBD1 (5 bases). Per the germline V gene, CDR1 is MNHEY and CDR2 is SVGEGT. Trimming removed 4 bases at V and 4 bases at J, with 9 bases between. The CDR3 runs to 13 residues. The CDR3 region is CASSSQGSDTQYF. In DNA form, the CDR3 reads TGTGCCAGCAGTTCCCAGGGATCAGATACGCAGTATTTT.

This chain's CDR3 is CASSQGLAVITDTQYF. The CDR3, as DNA: TGCGCCAGCAGCCAAGGTCTAGCAGTAATCACAGATACGCAGTATTTT. The V gene is TRBV4-3, the J gene TRBJ2-3; D may be TRBD2 (5 bases). Germline V gene data show CDR1 as LGHNA and CDR2 as YSLEER. Trimming took 1 base from V and 2 from J, leaving 13 bases between them. The CDR3 is 16 residues long.